This T cell receptor beta chain appears in the sequencing data of a study of CD8 T cells in Susac syndrome. V lost 5 bases and J 3 bases, leaving 11 bases between the germline ends. The length of the CDR3 is 14 residues. The germline V gene has CDR1 MNHEY and CDR2 SMNVEV (reference sequence). Random hexamers served to reverse transcribe about 0.45 to 1 ug RNA. Amplification of TCR beta CDR3 was carried out by immunoSEQ multiplex PCR, which covered 54 Vbeta and 13 Jbeta segments. TCRdb reanalysed the immunoSEQ multiplex PCR reads using MiXCR and keeps one entry per CDR3 protein. The repertoire holds about 250,000 distinct CDR3 sequences, with over 85% as singletons. Sequencing of TCR beta covered CD8+ and CD4+ T cells obtained from blood.

Sample: CD4+ T cells from PBMCs. J is TRBJ2-1 and V is TRBV27; possible D gene TRBD2, 6 bases. The source is a human donor with multiple sclerosis. The CDR3 DNA reads as TGTGCCAGCAGTCCGGGGACTGTCTACAATGAGCAGTTCTTC. This encodes CASSPGTVYNEQFF.